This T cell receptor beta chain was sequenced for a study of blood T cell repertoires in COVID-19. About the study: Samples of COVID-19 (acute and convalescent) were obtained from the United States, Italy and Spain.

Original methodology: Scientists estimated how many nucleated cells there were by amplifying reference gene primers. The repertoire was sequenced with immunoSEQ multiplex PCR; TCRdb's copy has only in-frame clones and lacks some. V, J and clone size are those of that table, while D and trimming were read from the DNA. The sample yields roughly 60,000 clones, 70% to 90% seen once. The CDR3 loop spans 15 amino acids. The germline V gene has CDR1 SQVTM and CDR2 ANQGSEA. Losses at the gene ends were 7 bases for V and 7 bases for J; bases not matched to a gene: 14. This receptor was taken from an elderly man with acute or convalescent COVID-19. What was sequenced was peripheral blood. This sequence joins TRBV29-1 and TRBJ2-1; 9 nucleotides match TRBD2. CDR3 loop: CSAPPGSGGLNEQFF. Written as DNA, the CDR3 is TGCAGCGCTCCCCCCGGGAGCGGGGGGTTGAATGAGCAGTTCTTC.